This T cell receptor beta chain is from a study of cytomegalovirus exposure and HLA in healthy donors. Whole-study context: From HLA-typed donors, an early data release held some 80 million unique TCRs.

The PCR made use of 60 Vbeta and 13 Jbeta primers. Clones were sequenced by immunoSEQ multiplex PCR, and TCRdb holds only the in-frame ones, with some missing. This table holds more than 85,000 clones, under 75% found once. General study findings and limits: Later, TCR association rates were found to vary by HLA locus, highest for DRB1 and lowest for HLA-C.

Notes on this clone: Its antigen remains unknown.

The germline V and J ends were trimmed by 2 bases and 0 bases, with 14 bases remaining between them. The CDR3 length is 16 residues. Germline V gene sequence: CDR1 MDHEN, CDR2 SYDVKM. The gene calls are TRBV28 and TRBJ2-7; D perhaps matches TRBD2 (6 bases). Source material: PBMCs. The sequence was obtained from a female donor in good health and CMV-seronegative. The CDR3 is CASSLGDSTPSYEQYF. In nucleotides, the CDR3 is TGTGCCAGCAGTTTAGGGGACTCAACCCCCTCCTACGAGCAGTACTTC.